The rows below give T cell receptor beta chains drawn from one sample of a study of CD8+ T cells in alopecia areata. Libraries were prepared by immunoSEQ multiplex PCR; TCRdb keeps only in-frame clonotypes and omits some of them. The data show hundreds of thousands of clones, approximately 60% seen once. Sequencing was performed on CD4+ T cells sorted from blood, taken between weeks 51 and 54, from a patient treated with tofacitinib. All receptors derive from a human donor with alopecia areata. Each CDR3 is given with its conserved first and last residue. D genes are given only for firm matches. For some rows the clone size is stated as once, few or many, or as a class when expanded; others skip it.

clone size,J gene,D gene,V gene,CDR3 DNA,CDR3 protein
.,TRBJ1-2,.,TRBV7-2,TGTGCCAGCAGCTTATCAGGGGCCAATGGCTACACCTTC,CASSLSGANGYTF
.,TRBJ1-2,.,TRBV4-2,TGTGCCAGCAGCCAAGGAAATTATGGCTACACCTTC,CASSQGNYGYTF
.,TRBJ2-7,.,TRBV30,TGTGCCGTGAAGGCAGGGAGATCCTACGAGCAGTACTTC,CAVKAGRSYEQYF
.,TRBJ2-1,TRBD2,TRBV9,TGTGCCAGCAGCGTTGGACTAGCGGGATCTTCCTACAATGAGCAGTTCTTC,CASSVGLAGSSYNEQFF
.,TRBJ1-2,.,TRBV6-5,TGTGCCAGCAGTTACTCCCGGCAGAATGGCTACACCTTC,CASSYSRQNGYTF
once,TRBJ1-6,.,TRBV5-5,TGTGCCAGCAGCTTGGCTCCTTCCCATAATTCACCCCTCCACTTT,CASSLAPSHNSPLHF
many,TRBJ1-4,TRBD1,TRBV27,TGTGCCAGCAGTTTCGGACAGGGCCGGGAAAAACTGTTTTTT,CASSFGQGREKLFF
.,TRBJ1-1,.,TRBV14,TGTGCCAGCAGCCAAGTCCGGGGACGAGAGGCTTTCTTT,CASSQVRGREAFF
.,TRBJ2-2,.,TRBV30,TGTGCCTGGAGTGTACTCACCTACACCGGGGAGCTGTTTTTT,CAWSVLTYTGELFF
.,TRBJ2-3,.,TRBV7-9,TGTGCCAGCAGCTTACAATCAGATACGCAGTATTTT,CASSLQSDTQYF
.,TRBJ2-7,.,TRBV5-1,TGCGCCAGCAGCCTGGACGGATATTACGAGCAGTACTTC,CASSLDGYYEQYF
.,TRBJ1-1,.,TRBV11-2,TGTGCCAGCAGCTTAGGAGGCAGGGCCACTGAAGCTTTCTTT,CASSLGGRATEAFF
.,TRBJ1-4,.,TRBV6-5,TGTGCCAGCAGCTACCGGAGGGGATCCGCTGGTGAAAAACTGTTTTTT,CASSYRRGSAGEKLFF
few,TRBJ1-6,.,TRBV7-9,TGTGCCAGCAGCTTAATCAATTCACCCCTCCACTTT,CASSLINSPLHF
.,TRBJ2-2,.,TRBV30,TGTGCCTGGAGTGTACGTACCGGGGAGCTGTTTTTT,CAWSVRTGELFF
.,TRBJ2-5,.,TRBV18,TGTGCCAGCTCCCCCTCTCAAGAGACCCAGTACTTC,CASSPSQETQYF
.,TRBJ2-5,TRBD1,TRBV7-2,TGTGCCAGCAGGCCGGACAGGGTGGGAGAGACCCAGTACTTC,CASRPDRVGETQYF
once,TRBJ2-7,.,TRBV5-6,TGTGCCAGCAGCATCGACAGGAGTTACGAGCAGTACTTC,CASSIDRSYEQYF
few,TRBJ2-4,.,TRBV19,TGTGCCAGTAGTATGACAGAGCTAGCCAAAAACATTCAGTACTTC,CASSMTELAKNIQYF
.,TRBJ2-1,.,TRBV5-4,TGTGCCAGCAGCCCATTGGACAATGAGCAGTTCTTC,CASSPLDNEQFF
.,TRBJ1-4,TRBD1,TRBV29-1,TGCAGCGCCGGACAGGGGGCGGATGAAAAACTGTTTTTT,CSAGQGADEKLFF
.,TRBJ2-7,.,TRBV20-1,TGCAGTGCTTATACGGGGGAGCAGTACTTC,CSAYTGEQYF
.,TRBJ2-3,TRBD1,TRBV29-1,TGCAGCGGTGACAGGGGAGCCTTGGATACGCAGTATTTT,CSGDRGALDTQYF
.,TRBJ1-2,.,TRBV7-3,TGTGCCAGCAGCTCCTCCGGGACTGAGGGCTACACCTTC,CASSSSGTEGYTF
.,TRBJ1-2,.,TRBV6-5,TGTGCCAGCACTCCAGATTGGAACTATGGCTACACCTTC,CASTPDWNYGYTF
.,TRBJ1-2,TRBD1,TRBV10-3,TGTGCCATCAGTGAAGTTACAGGGACAGGTGTCGAGGGCTACACCTTC,CAISEVTGTGVEGYTF
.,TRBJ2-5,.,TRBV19,TGTGCCAGTACCCCGGGACCTAGACCTCGAGAGACCCAGTACTTC,CASTPGPRPRETQYF
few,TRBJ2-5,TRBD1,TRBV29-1,TGCAGCACCGGGACAGGTCCAGAGACCCAGTACTTC,CSTGTGPETQYF